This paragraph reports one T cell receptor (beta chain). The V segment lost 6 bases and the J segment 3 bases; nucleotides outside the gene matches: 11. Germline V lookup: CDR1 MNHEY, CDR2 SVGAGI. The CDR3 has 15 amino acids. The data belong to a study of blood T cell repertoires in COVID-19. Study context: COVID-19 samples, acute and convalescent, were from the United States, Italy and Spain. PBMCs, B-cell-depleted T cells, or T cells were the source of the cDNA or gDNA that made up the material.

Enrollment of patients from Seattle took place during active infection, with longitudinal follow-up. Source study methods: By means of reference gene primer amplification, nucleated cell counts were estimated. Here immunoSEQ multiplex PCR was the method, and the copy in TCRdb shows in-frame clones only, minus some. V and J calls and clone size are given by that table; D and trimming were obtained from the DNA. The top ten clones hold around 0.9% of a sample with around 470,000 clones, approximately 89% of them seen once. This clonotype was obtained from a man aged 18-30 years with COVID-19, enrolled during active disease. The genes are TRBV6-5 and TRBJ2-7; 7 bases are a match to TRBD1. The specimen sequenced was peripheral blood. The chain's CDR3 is CASSPRRTGHYEQYF. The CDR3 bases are TGTGCCAGCAGCCCCCGTAGGACAGGTCACTACGAGCAGTACTTC.